This is a list of T cell receptor beta chains from one sample in a study of T cell repertoires in cytomegalovirus infection. TCRdb reprocessed the reads with MiXCR, giving one entry per CDR3 protein. Of hundreds of thousands of distinct CDR3 sequences listed, 24% were seen once; the top ten hold roughly 8%. The sequencing sample was made of CD8+ T cells from PBMCs. Receptors were obtained from a human donor in good health (CMV status not recorded). Some clones in this sample may be carry-over from other donors' samples. Both conserved end residues are part of each CDR3. Each record gives: clone size, J gene, D gene, V gene, CDR3 DNA, CDR3 protein. D genes are given only for firm matches. Size is omitted from some rows. Given values are once, few, many or a class for expanded clones.

>NA|TRBJ2-2|NA|TRBV29-1
TGCAGCGTTTTTGAATCGACCGGGGAGCTGTTTTTT
CSVFESTGELFF
>many|TRBJ2-5|TRBD1|TRBV7-2
TGTGCCAGCAGCTACCCTCACGTCGGACAGGGAGAGACCCAGTACTTC
CASSYPHVGQGETQYF
>few|TRBJ1-1|NA|TRBV28
TGTGCCAGCAGTTTAAGGGGGATAACGAACACTGAAGCTTTCTTT
CASSLRGITNTEAFF
>once|TRBJ1-6|TRBD1|TRBV2
TGTGCCAGCAGGGGACAGGGCCCCATTCCCCCCCTCCACTTT
CASRGQGPIPPLHF
>NA|TRBJ2-2|TRBD2|TRBV12-3/TRBV12-4
TGTGCCAGCACCAAGGGACTAGTCGCCGGGGAGCTGTTTTTT
CASTKGLVAGELFF
>few|TRBJ2-6|NA|TRBV28
TGTGCCAACAGTCCCCCTGGGGCCAACGTCCTGACTTTC
CANSPPGANVLTF
>many|TRBJ2-1|TRBD1|TRBV7-2
TGTGCCAGCAGCAACTACCGGGACAGGGCGAACAATGAGCAGTTCTTC
CASSNYRDRANNEQFF
>few|TRBJ1-1|NA|TRBV4-1
TGCGCCAGCAGCCAAGATCCCCCAGGGGCGGGCACTGAAGCTTTCTTT
CASSQDPPGAGTEAFF
>NA|TRBJ2-1|NA|TRBV6-6
TGTGCCAGCAGTCTTAGCGACAGCTCCTACAATGAGCAGTTCTTC
CASSLSDSSYNEQFF
>NA|TRBJ1-1|NA|TRBV29-1
TGCAGCCATTCCAAAAACACTGAAGCTTTCTTT
CSHSKNTEAFF
>NA|TRBJ1-2|NA|TRBV20-1
TGCAGTGCTAGAGATGGAACCCAGCGCCCAGCTAACTATGGCTACACCTTC
CSARDGTQRPANYGYTF
>NA|TRBJ2-2|TRBD1|TRBV2
TGTGCCAGCAGGCCCCGGGACAGATCGAACAACACCGGGGAGCTGTTTTTT
CASRPRDRSNNTGELFF
>few|TRBJ2-1|NA|TRBV20-1
TGCAGTGCTAGATCCGCTTACAATGAGCAGTTCTTC
CSARSAYNEQFF
>NA|TRBJ1-1|NA|TRBV2
TGTGCCAGCGGGCAGGGTGAAGCTTTCTTT
CASGQGEAFF